This is a list of T cell receptor beta chains from one sample in a study of blood T cell repertoires in COVID-19. The data were produced by immunoSEQ multiplex PCR, yet TCRdb's version contains in-frame clones alone and is incomplete. The table shows about 260,000 clones, with approximately 86% occurring only once. The sequenced sample consisted of peripheral blood. These receptors came from a man between 40 and 49 years old with active or convalescent COVID-19. Both conserved end residues are trimmed from each CDR3.

TRBJ1-5 TRBV18 ASSPLGQGRKPQH
TRBJ1-1 TRBV2 ASRQGFLTEAF
TRBJ2-1 TRBV5-4 ASSRLAGTTRSYNEQF
TRBJ1-1 TRBV12-5 ASGFVGNTEAF
TRBJ1-4 TRBV20-1 SASDPGATNEKLF
TRBJ1-2 TRBV25-1 ASSAQGALGYT
TRBJ1-4 TRBV6-5 ASSAGSGKLF
TRBJ2-7 TRBV4-1 ASSQGATPNYEQY
TRBJ2-7 TRBV6-5 ASTVPTTGVYEQY
TRBJ2-4 TRBV5-1 ASSSGLEGGIQY
TRBJ2-1 TRBV7-8 ASSLGLAGVYEQF
TRBJ2-7 TRBV4-2 ASSPNPGTSGLYEQY
TRBJ2-1 TRBV27 ASSLEAGGPYNEQF
TRBJ2-1 TRBV1 TSSQPGRSYYNEQF
TRBJ1-2 TRBV19 ASSSRDRAVFNYGYT
TRBJ2-4 TRBV28 ASSSWTSGGMSKNIQY
TRBJ2-7 TRBV27 ASSLSYRGSEQY
TRBJ2-3 TRBV6-6 ASSRDRVDTQY
TRBJ2-7 TRBV7-9 ASSQTPWEQY
TRBJ1-1 TRBV28 ASSFPKTGVFTEAF
TRBJ1-6 TRBV6-6 ASRGQGVSSPLH
TRBJ2-5 TRBV6-5 ASSYLGRGIGETQY
TRBJ2-7 TRBV29-1 SANSGSSYEQY